The 25 T cell receptor beta chains in this list originate from one sample, sequenced in a study of T cells in Graves' hyperthyroidism and ophthalmopathy. TCR beta CDR3 regions were amplified from RNA transcripts. When the TCR CDR3 underwent first-round RT-PCR, the HTBI primer set was used. TCRdb fed the multiplex PCR reads into MiXCR, producing one record per CDR3 protein. Here the sample spans about 290,000 distinct CDR3 sequences, 13% being singletons. The sample taken for sequencing was blood. Every receptor here comes from a woman under 40 with Graves' hyperthyroidism that later progressed to Graves' ophthalmopathy.

The chain uses TRBV29-1 and TRBJ2-7; 9 bases align to TRBD1. The CDR3 spans 13 residues. V lost 4 bases to trimming and J lost 1 base; unmatched junction nucleotides: 2. CDR1 is SQVTM and CDR2 is ANQGSEA in the germline V gene. The CDR3, as DNA: TGCAGCGTTGGGGACAGGGTGTCCTACGAGCAGTACTTC. It specifies CSVGDRVSYEQYF.

In this sample, this clonotype turned up many times. The CDR3 here is CASSSEPGRGNEKLFF. The CDR3 DNA reads as TGTGCCAGCAGTTCTGAACCGGGACGGGGAAATGAAAAACTGTTTTTT. The chain joins TRBV6-1 to TRBJ1-4, with D maybe TRBD1 (5 bases). The V gene's germline CDR1 is MNHNS and CDR2 SASEGT. V lost 5 bases to trimming and J lost 5 bases, with 18 bases between them. The CDR3 runs 16 residues.

This clonotype has ten or more counts. V and J are TRBV30 and TRBJ2-7; no firm D call. The CDR3 length is 11 residues. The V gene's germline CDR1 is GTSNPN and CDR2 SVGIG (reference sequence). Trimming shortened V by 1 base and J by 7 bases, and 8 bases separated the two germline ends. CDR3 loop: CAWSGAREQYF. The DNA for the CDR3 is TGTGCCTGGAGTGGCGCTAGAGAGCAGTACTTC. Filled out from reference TRBV30 and TRBJ2-7, the complete variable domain reads SQTIHQWPATLVQPVGSPLSLECTVEGTSNPNLYWYRQAAGRGLQLLFYSVGIGQISSEVPQNLSASRPQDRQFILSSKKLLLSDSGFYLCAWSGAREQYFGPGTRLTVT.

The V gene is TRBV19, the J gene TRBJ1-1; 9 bases map to TRBD1. Germline CDR1 reads LNHDA; CDR2 reads SQIVND (reference sequence). This CDR3 spans 13 amino acids. V was clipped by 5 bases and J by 5 bases; unmatched bases: 3. CDR3 sequence reads: CASSHRGLTEAFF. For the CDR3, the DNA is TGTGCCAGTAGTCACAGGGGGCTAACTGAAGCTTTCTTT.

This clonotype was recorded many times. The rearrangement uses TRBV7-2 and TRBJ1-4, with D hard to call. Germline loops: CDR1 SGHTA, CDR2 FQGNSA. The CDR3 contains 15 residues. Deletions cut 1 base from V and 5 bases from J, with 11 bases between. The CDR3 coding sequence is TGTGCCAGCAGCTTAGTGGTTTCGAGGAATGAAAAACTGTTTTTT. This gives the protein CASSLVVSRNEKLFF.

This chain connects TRBV2 to TRBJ2-7; D tentatively fits TRBD1 or TRBD2 (5 bases each). Trimming took off 2 bases at V and 6 bases at J, with 14 bases between the two ends. Germline loops: CDR1 SNHLY, CDR2 FYNNEI. The CDR3 totals 14 residues. DNA of the CDR3: TGTGCCAGCAGTGAAATAGTCCGGGGCCCCGAGCAGTACTTC. The encoded protein is CASSEIVRGPEQYF. The complete variable domain, with remaining parts taken from reference TRBV2 and TRBJ2-7, reads EPEVTQTPSHQVTQMGQEVILRCVPISNHLYFYWYRQILGQKVEFLVSFYNNEISEKSEIFDDQFSVERPDGSNFTLKIRSTKLEDSAMYFCASSEIVRGPEQYFGPGTRLTVT.

The chain combines TRBV5-4 with TRBJ2-7, with D perhaps being TRBD1 or TRBD2 (5 bases each). Trimming removed 2 bases at V and 5 bases at J, with 11 bases between. Germline CDR1 reads SGHNT; CDR2 reads YYREEE (reference sequence). CDR3 size: 13 residues. The CDR3 DNA reads TGTGCCAGCAGCTTTCGGGGCACCAACGAGCAGTACTTC. Translating gives CASSFRGTNEQYF.

This clonotype has at least ten counts. V gene TRBV3-2 combines with J gene TRBJ2-1; the table's D call, TRBD2, has no DNA check behind it. TRBV3-2 is a pseudogene locus. This CDR3 is 14 amino acids long. The CDR3 here is CASSQWGAAGLQFF. The CDR3 DNA sequence: TGTGCCAGCAGCCAATGGGGAGCGGCCGGTTTGCAGTTCTTC.

This clonotype was counted only a few times. CDR3 amino acids: CASSISGRINTQYF. In DNA, the CDR3 is TGTGCCAGCAGTATTAGCGGGAGAATAAATACGCAGTATTTT. The genes are TRBV6-1 and TRBJ2-3; 9 nucleotides align to TRBD2. V shed 5 bases, J shed 7 bases, and the junction held 7 bases outside the gene matches. The CDR3 length is 14 residues. CDR1 is MNHNS, CDR2 SASEGT, per germline.

This clonotype was detected ten times or more. The chain links TRBV12-3 or TRBV12-4 to TRBJ2-7, with TRBD2 matching 9 bases. The V gene end was trimmed by 7 bases and the J gene end by 7 bases; junction bases not matched to a gene: 8. The CDR3 length is 13 residues. In nucleotides, the CDR3 is TGTGCCAGCAACTTAGCGGGAGCGGGGGAGCAGTACTTC. This translates into CASNLAGAGEQYF.

This rearrangement joins TRBV10-3 to TRBJ2-6; D perhaps matches TRBD2 (7 bases). This CDR3 contains 19 residues. Germline loops: CDR1 ENHRY, CDR2 SYGVKD. V was pared by 4 bases and J by 0 bases, with 19 bases between. CDR3 DNA: TGTGCCATCAGTGGAGGGGGGGGGGCCGTGAGCTCTGGGGCCAACGTCCTGACTTTC. It is translated as CAISGGGGAVSSGANVLTF.

The sample holds many counts of this clonotype. The V call is TRBV3-1, the J call TRBJ2-7; D is undetermined. The V end lost 4 bases, the J end lost 0 bases, and 13 bases lay between the germline ends. The CDR3 runs to 15 residues. Germline V CDR1 and CDR2: LGHDT, YNNKEL (reference sequence). The CDR3 nucleotides are TGTGCCAGCAGCCCCCTGGCGGTTAGCTCCTACGAGCAGTACTTC. Amino acid sequence: CASSPLAVSSYEQYF.

This clonotype was detected many times. This chain joins TRBV10-3 and TRBJ2-3; D perhaps matches TRBD1 (6 bases). Germline loops: CDR1 ENHRY, CDR2 SYGVKD. CDR3 length: 15 residues. V lost 6 bases to trimming and J lost 3 bases, with 16 bases between them. The DNA of the CDR3 is TGTGCCATCAGAAACCCGGGACAAAATACAGATACGCAGTATTTT. It codes for CAIRNPGQNTDTQYF.

The rearrangement links TRBV19 to TRBJ2-3; a possible D gene is TRBD1 (5 bases). The CDR3 is 14 amino acids. Germline-derived CDR1 and CDR2 are LNHDA and SQIVND (reference sequence). V dropped 5 bases and J dropped 0 bases, with 9 bases sitting between them. This CDR3 is CASSVDSSTDTQYF. CDR3 DNA: TGTGCCAGTAGTGTCGACAGTAGCACAGATACGCAGTATTTT.

This clonotype was seen ten or more times. The V call is TRBV7-2, the J call TRBJ2-3; D is ambiguous. The germline CDR1 and CDR2 sequences are SGHTA and FQGNSA. The CDR3 is made up of 13 amino acids. V dropped 2 bases and J dropped 2 bases, with 5 bases sitting between them. This CDR3 is CASSLYFTDTQYF. The CDR3 DNA reads as TGTGCCAGCAGCTTATATTTCACAGATACGCAGTATTTT. The full variable domain, its missing parts supplied by reference TRBV7-2 and TRBJ2-3, is GAGVSQSPSNKVTEKGKDVELRCDPISGHTALYWYRQSLGQGLEFLIYFQGNSAPDKSGLPSDRFSAERTGGSVSTLTIQRTQQEDSAVYLCASSLYFTDTQYFGPGTRLTVL.

This clonotype has at least ten counts. The rearrangement joins TRBV7-3 to TRBJ2-3, with D perhaps assigned TRBD1 or TRBD2 (6 bases each). V was clipped by 2 bases and J by 4 bases, with 13 bases between them. Per germline, CDR1 SGHTA and CDR2 FQGTGA. The CDR3 covers 15 residues. The CDR3 DNA reads as TGTGCCAGCAGCTTAGGGGGCGGGATAGCAGATACGCAGTATTTT. This codes for CASSLGGGIADTQYF.

This clonotype was seen a few times. A read error may explain this, as a much larger clone is one base away. J is TRBJ2-1 and V is TRBV11-2; D is ambiguous. The ends were cut back, 7 bases at V and 7 bases at J, with 8 bases in the middle. CDR1 is SGHAT, CDR2 FQNNGV, per germline. This CDR3 is built from 11 residues. The CDR3: CASTGTNEQFF. As DNA, the CDR3 is TGTGCCAGCACCGGTACTAATGAGCAGTTCTTC.

Ten or more counts support this clonotype. This rearrangement joins TRBV28 to TRBJ1-1; D might be TRBD1 (5 bases). The CDR3 length is 16 residues. Germline loops: CDR1 MDHEN, CDR2 SYDVKM. Trimming took off 7 bases at V and 1 base at J, with 19 bases between the two ends. DNA of the CDR3: TGTGCCAGCACCCCAAGTTGGGGGACGGGGAACACTGAAGCTTTCTTT. Its translation: CASTPSWGTGNTEAFF. The whole variable domain, filled in from reference TRBV28 and TRBJ1-1, reads DVKVTQSSRYLVKRTGEKVFLECVQDMDHENMFWYRQDPGLGLRLIYFSYDVKMKEKGDIPEGYSVSREKKERFSLILESASTNQTSMYLCASTPSWGTGNTEAFFGQGTRLTVV.

This clonotype has just one count. The chain recombines TRBV11-2 with TRBJ1-5; D perhaps matches TRBD1 (5 bases). V lost 5 bases, J lost 8 bases, and 19 bases lay in between. This CDR3 is built from 15 residues. Germline V gives CDR1 SGHAT, CDR2 FQNNGV. The CDR3 loop is CASSGVKKGSEPQHF. CDR3 sequence (DNA): TGTGCCAGCAGCGGGGTCAAGAAGGGGTCAGAGCCCCAGCATTTT.

CDR3 in DNA: TGTGCCAGCAGTTTTGTAGCGGGAGGCGGGGCCAAAAACATTCAGTACTTC. This sequence encodes CASSFVAGGGAKNIQYF. The rearrangement joins TRBV12-3 or TRBV12-4 to TRBJ2-4; 10 bases are a match to TRBD2. V shed 3 bases and J 1 base; nucleotides not matched to a gene: 6. The CDR3 spans 17 residues.

Only a few counts were recorded for this clonotype. CDR3 region: CASQGGVHEQFF. The CDR3 nucleotides read TGTGCCAGCCAGGGTGGGGTCCATGAGCAGTTCTTC. The chain uses TRBV25-1 and TRBJ2-1, with TRBD1 as a possible D gene (5 bases). Deletions cut 8 bases from V and 8 bases from J, with 13 bases between. The CDR3 is 12 residues long. Looked up from germline, CDR1 is MGHDK and CDR2 is SYGVNS.

Note on this clonotype: A much larger clone sits a single nucleotide away, making a read error possible. The CDR3 nucleotides are TGCAGTGCTAGCCTGGTGGCAGGGCCTGGGGCCAACGTCCTGACTTTC. Its protein is CSASLVAGPGANVLTF. V usage is TRBV20-1 and J usage is TRBJ2-6, with D possibly matching TRBD1 (5 bases). CDR1 and CDR2 (germline): DFQATT, SNEGSKA (reference sequence). Trimming shortened V by 3 bases and J by 2 bases, and 14 bases separated the two germline ends. This CDR3 contains 16 residues.

This clonotype turned up a few times. A much larger clonotype is one base distant, so this may be a read error. The rearrangement links TRBV7-3 to TRBJ1-1; a possible D gene is TRBD1 (5 bases). Germline-derived CDR1 and CDR2 are SGHTA and FQGTGA. The V end was cut by 6 bases, the J end by 3 bases, with 17 bases between. There are 15 residues in the CDR3. CDR3 protein: CASSQGGGMDTEAFF. The CDR3, as DNA: TGTGCCAGCAGTCAGGGTGGGGGGATGGACACTGAAGCTTTCTTT.

This clonotype came up a few times. The chain couples TRBV13 to TRBJ1-6; D is ambiguous. Germline V gene data show CDR1 as PRHDT and CDR2 as FYEKMQ (reference sequence). Trimming took 4 bases from V and 8 from J, leaving 3 bases between them. The CDR3 consists of 11 residues. The CDR3 reads CASSSDSPLHF. Here the CDR3 DNA reads TGTGCCAGCAGCTCGGATTCACCCCTCCACTTT.

This clonotype qualifies as large. This chain connects TRBV28 to TRBJ1-2, with 9 bases matching TRBD1. The CDR3 covers 15 residues. The V gene's germline CDR1 is MDHEN and CDR2 SYDVKM. Losses at the gene ends were 5 bases for V and 5 bases for J; bases not matched to a gene: 9. The CDR3 sequence is CASSTPGQGVYGYTF. The CDR3 coding sequence is TGTGCCAGCAGTACGCCGGGACAGGGTGTTTATGGCTACACCTTC.